These T cell receptor beta chains were read from a single sample in a study of blood T cell repertoires in COVID-19. Produced via immunoSEQ multiplex PCR; TCRdb's table is partial and in-frame only. The sample shows approximately 100,000 clones, 76% of them seen only once. The sequenced material came from peripheral blood. These TCRs come from a man older than 75 with COVID-19, enrolled during active disease. CDR3s include the opening cysteine and the closing phenylalanine or tryptophan. A D gene is named only where the DNA matches it firmly. Not all rows give a size; the values are once, few, many and, for expanded clones, a class.

>TRBV6-2/TRBV6-3|TRBJ2-1|TRBD2|NA
TGTGCCAGCAGTCGACTAGCGGGATACAATGAGCAGTTCTTC
CASSRLAGYNEQFF
>TRBV9|TRBJ2-7|TRBD1|many
TGTGCCAGCAGCGCTGGGACAGCCCAGGAGCAGTACTTC
CASSAGTAQEQYF
>TRBV27|TRBJ2-7|NA|NA
TGTGCCAGCAGTTTATGGGCTAGCGAAGGCTACGAGCAGTACTTC
CASSLWASEGYEQYF
>TRBV5-3|TRBJ2-3|NA|NA
TGTGCCAGAAGCTCCTTCCGGGACACAGATACGCAGTATTTT
CARSSFRDTDTQYF
>TRBV28|TRBJ2-1|TRBD2|few
TGTGCCAGCAGTTTACTACTAGCGGGAGACCTCAGTGAGCAGTTCTTC
CASSLLLAGDLSEQFF
>TRBV9|TRBJ2-1|TRBD2|NA
TGTGCCAGCAGCGCAACTAGCGGGAGTATAAATGAGCAGTTCTTC
CASSATSGSINEQFF
>TRBV19|TRBJ1-1|TRBD1|once
TGTGCCAGTAGCTTACAGGGGCATACTGAAGCTTTCTTT
CASSLQGHTEAFF
>TRBV5-1|TRBJ2-3|NA|NA
TGCGCCAGCAGCTTGGAAGGGGCCCGCACAGATACGCAGTATTTT
CASSLEGARTDTQYF
>TRBV6-6|TRBJ1-1|TRBD1|few
TGTGCCAGCAGTGGACCGGACAGGGACACTGAAGCTTTCTTT
CASSGPDRDTEAFF
>TRBV5-1|TRBJ2-2|NA|NA
TGCGCCAGCAAATGGACCAGCGGGACCGGGGAGCTGTTTTTT
CASKWTSGTGELFF
>TRBV4-2|TRBJ2-7|TRBD2|NA
TGTGCCAGCAGCCACCCCGATGGGACTAGCGGGACCTACGAGCAGTACTTC
CASSHPDGTSGTYEQYF
>TRBV23-1|TRBJ2-2|NA|NA
TGCGCCAGCAGTCAATCACCCCTTGGGGCATTCGCTGGCACCGGGGAGCTGTTTTTT
CASSQSPLGAFAGTGELFF
>TRBV19|TRBJ1-2|NA|NA
TGTGCCAGTAGTCCCAAGGAGTACTATGGCTACACCTTC
CASSPKEYYGYTF
>TRBV7-8|TRBJ1-2|NA|NA
TGTGCCAGCAGCTTAAGAACCTCTGGGGCAGAAGGCTACACCTTC
CASSLRTSGAEGYTF
>TRBV18|TRBJ2-3|TRBD2|NA
TGTGCCAGCTCACCACCGGTCCAGCGGGAGATCTTAGATACGCAGTATTTT
CASSPPVQREILDTQYF
>TRBV28|TRBJ1-4|NA|NA
TGTGCCAGCAGTTTCCCCACAGGGATTTGGGCGGCTAATGAAAAACTGTTTTTT
CASSFPTGIWAANEKLFF
>TRBV29-1|TRBJ2-1|NA|NA
TGCAGCGCAGGACAGGGAGCGGGAGGCTCCTACAATGAGCAGTTCTTC
CSAGQGAGGSYNEQFF
>TRBV7-6|TRBJ2-5|NA|NA
TGTGCCAGCAGCTTACTAGTCGAGTTACGGCGAGAGACCCAGTACTTC
CASSLLVELRRETQYF
>TRBV5-4|TRBJ2-1|NA|once
TGTGCCAGCAGCGGGGGGACGTACAATGAGCAGTTCTTC
CASSGGTYNEQFF
>TRBV6-5|TRBJ1-5|TRBD1|NA
TGTGCCATGGGACAGCTTAGCAATCAGCCCCAGCATTTT
CAMGQLSNQPQHF
>TRBV9|TRBJ1-1|NA|NA
TGTGCCAGCAGCGTAAGCCCGGTGAACACTGAAGCTTTCTTT
CASSVSPVNTEAFF
>TRBV11-1|TRBJ2-3|NA|few
TGTGCCAGCAGCTCGCTAGCTCTAGGTACGCAGTATTTT
CASSSLALGTQYF
>TRBV7-2|TRBJ2-3|NA|NA
TGTGCCAGCAGCCCCCACCCCCTGAGTACAGATACGCAGTATTTT
CASSPHPLSTDTQYF
>TRBV7-2|TRBJ1-3|NA|NA
TGTGCCAGCAGCTTAGACGGGGAAATCCTCGGAAACACCATATATTTT
CASSLDGEILGNTIYF
>TRBV3-1/TRBV3-2|TRBJ1-6|NA|once
TGTGCCAGCAGCCAAGAGGGCAGGGCCGAGCCCTATTCGGCCCTCCACTTT
CASSQEGRAEPYSALHF
>TRBV19|TRBJ1-2|NA|NA
TGTGCCAGTAGTTTACTAGGGTCTAACTATGGCTACACCTTC
CASSLLGSNYGYTF
>TRBV29-1|TRBJ1-4|NA|NA
TGCAGCGTTGAGGAGGGGGGGGATGAAAAACTGTTTTTT
CSVEEGGDEKLFF
>TRBV6-6|TRBJ2-7|TRBD1|NA
TGTGCCAGCAGCAGGACAGGGAGTTACGAGCAGTACTTC
CASSRTGSYEQYF
>TRBV19|TRBJ2-7|TRBD2|NA
TGTGCCAGTAGTCAAGACTGGGACCTCTGGGAGGGGCAGTACTTC
CASSQDWDLWEGQYF
>TRBV9|TRBJ2-3|TRBD1|NA
TGTGCCAGCAGCTGGACAGGGGGGACAGATACGCAGTATTTT
CASSWTGGTDTQYF
>TRBV6-1|TRBJ1-3|TRBD1|NA
TGTGCCAGCAGTGAAGCCATCCAGGGGGGCACCATATATTTT
CASSEAIQGGTIYF
>TRBV4-1|TRBJ1-5|TRBD1|NA
TGCGCCAGCAGCCAAATCTACAGGGGCCCCAGGGAGCAGCCCCAGCATTTT
CASSQIYRGPREQPQHF
>TRBV6-2/TRBV6-3|TRBJ2-7|TRBD1|medium-sized
TGTGCCAGCAGTTACTCTAGGACAGGGCCCCTCAACGAGCAGTACTTC
CASSYSRTGPLNEQYF
>TRBV28|TRBJ1-5|NA|NA
TGTGCCAGCAGTTTACTTACGGGGGGATTGGGCAATCAGCCCCAGCATTTT
CASSLLTGGLGNQPQHF
>TRBV18|TRBJ2-6|NA|NA
TGTGCCAGCTCATCGCTTACGGTCTCGTCTGGGGCCAACGTCCTGACTTTC
CASSSLTVSSGANVLTF
>TRBV21-1|TRBJ2-2|NA|NA
TGTGCCAGCAGCAAAGCGATCCGAGGGACAGGGGGTTCTGGGGAGCTGTTTTTT
CASSKAIRGTGGSGELFF
>TRBV28|TRBJ2-7|NA|few
TGTGCCAGCAGTTTATTGGACTCGTCCTACGAGCAGTACTTC
CASSLLDSSYEQYF
>TRBV19|TRBJ1-1|NA|NA
TGTGCCAGTAGTATTGCGGGGGCCGGGACTGAAGCTTTCTTT
CASSIAGAGTEAFF
>TRBV7-3|TRBJ2-1|NA|NA
TGTGCCAGCAGCCCGTGGGTAGCGGTTTACAATGAGCAGTTCTTC
CASSPWVAVYNEQFF
>TRBV18|TRBJ2-3|NA|NA
TGTGCCAGCTCATTCTTACAGGGCACAGATACGCAGTATTTT
CASSFLQGTDTQYF
>TRBV18|TRBJ2-1|NA|NA
TGTGCCAGCTCACCACCGAGTTCCAATGAGCAGTTCTTC
CASSPPSSNEQFF
>TRBV9|TRBJ2-2|TRBD2|once
TGTGCCAGCAGCGTAGGGAGCGGGAGGTTGTACACCGGGGAGCTGTTTTTT
CASSVGSGRLYTGELFF
>TRBV5-6|TRBJ2-7|TRBD2|NA
TGTGCCAGCAGCTTGGTGGGGGACTACTCCTACGAGCAGTACTTC
CASSLVGDYSYEQYF
>TRBV19|TRBJ2-3|NA|NA
TGTGCCAGTAGTGGCTACGGGGTGGTCGGCACAGATACGCAGTATTTT
CASSGYGVVGTDTQYF
>TRBV28|TRBJ2-7|TRBD2|NA
TGTGCCAGCAGTCCCGGGACTAGCGGGAGCTACGAGCAGTACTTC
CASSPGTSGSYEQYF
>TRBV3-1/TRBV3-2|TRBJ2-1|NA|NA
TGTGCCAGCTTGGACTATAAGAACAATGAGCAGTTCTTC
CASLDYKNNEQFF
>TRBV27|TRBJ2-6|NA|NA
TGTGCCAGCAGTTTATCGAGGGTCTCTGGGGCCAACGTCCTGACTTTC
CASSLSRVSGANVLTF
>TRBV4-3|TRBJ2-7|TRBD1|NA
TGCGCCAGCAGCCAAGATCTGTCAGGACAGGGGACCTACGAGCAGTACTTC
CASSQDLSGQGTYEQYF
>TRBV19|TRBJ1-2|NA|NA
TGTGCCAGTAGTATCGGGGGAGGCTATGGCTACACCTTC
CASSIGGGYGYTF
>TRBV19|TRBJ2-7|TRBD1|NA
TGTGCCAGTAGTCCCCCAGGGGGCGCGATCTGGGAGCAGTACTTC
CASSPPGGAIWEQYF
>TRBV27|TRBJ1-1|NA|NA
TGTGCCAGCGGGCGGACACGGGCATACACTGAAGCTTTCTTT
CASGRTRAYTEAFF
>TRBV7-3|TRBJ1-2|TRBD1|NA
TGTGCCAGCAGCTACTCAGGGGGTTGGGGCTACACCTTC
CASSYSGGWGYTF
>TRBV24-1|TRBJ2-7|NA|NA
TGTGCCACCAGTGACGCCGGTTACGAGCAGTACTTC
CATSDAGYEQYF
>TRBV5-5|TRBJ2-7|TRBD2|NA
TGTGCCAGCAGCTTAATGAGCGGGGGGAACTACGAGCAGTACTTC
CASSLMSGGNYEQYF